Below, 7 T cell receptor beta chains from the same sample are listed, as sequenced in a study of CD8+CD57+ T cells in acquired aplastic anemia. It was genomic DNA that served as the template for profiling TCR beta VDJ and CDR3. TCRdb reprocessed the reads via MiXCR and lists one record per CDR3 protein. The sample holds approximately 130,000 distinct CDR3 sequences, 50% to 70% seen once. It was patients with CD8+CD57+ cell expansion by flow cytometry who were chosen for sequencing. The sample comprised sorted CD4+, CD8+, or CD8+CD57+ T cells (not recorded which) from PBMCs. These receptors originate from a human donor with aplastic anemia.

This clonotype was observed many times. The V gene is TRBV5-6, the J gene TRBJ2-7, with D possibly being TRBD1 (6 bases). CDR3 length: 16 amino acids. The germline CDR1 and CDR2 sequences are SGHDT and YYEEEE. Deletions cut 0 bases from V and 0 bases from J, with 13 bases between. The CDR3 DNA follows: TGTGCCAGCAGCTTGGGATTAACAGGGTTCTCCTACGAGCAGTACTTC. Its translation: CASSLGLTGFSYEQYF.

This clonotype was detected once. One end of the junction varies from germline; a read error may be responsible. J is TRBJ2-5 and V is TRBV6-5; D gene uncertain. The CDR3 sequence is 14 residues long. Germline V gene data show CDR1 as MNHEY and CDR2 as SVGAGI. The chain's CDR3 is CAISLRTPQETQYF. As DNA, the CDR3 is TGTGCCATCAGTTTACGGACCCCCCAAGAGACCCAGTACTTC.

There are many counts of this clonotype. The chain uses TRBV6-1 and TRBJ1-5; D is uncertain. Germline CDR1 reads MNHNS; CDR2 reads SASEGT. The CDR3 contains 14 residues. V lost 5 bases and J lost 0, with 8 bases in between. CDR3 residues: CASSRQVSNQPQHF. The CDR3 DNA reads TGTGCCAGCAGTCGGCAGGTTAGCAATCAGCCCCAGCATTTT.

In this sample, this clonotype turned up many times. The junction departs from the called germline gene at one end, perhaps through a read error. The chain employs TRBV11-1 and TRBJ2-5, with TRBD2 as a possible D gene (5 bases). The CDR3 sequence is 17 residues long. The germline V gene encodes CDR1 SGHAT and CDR2 FQDESV (reference sequence). The CDR3 coding sequence is TGTGCCAGCAGCTTAGAGGCAGAGCTAGCCGTAGAAGAGAGCCAGTACTTC. As protein: CASSLEAELAVEESQYF.

In this sample, this clonotype turned up many times. This rearrangement joins TRBV7-9 to TRBJ2-7; no clear D. This CDR3 contains 12 residues. Germline lookup yields CDR1 SEHNR and CDR2 FQNEAQ (reference sequence). V lost 2 bases to trimming and J lost 6 bases, with 8 bases between them. The CDR3 sequence is CASSLKVAEQYF. CDR3 in DNA: TGTGCCAGCAGCTTAAAAGTAGCCGAGCAGTACTTC.

The rearrangement links TRBV7-9 to TRBJ1-1; 8 positions match TRBD1. Trimming removed 1 base from V and 7 bases from J; junction bases left unmatched: 5. The CDR3 covers 14 residues. CDR1 SEHNR and CDR2 FQNEAQ come from the germline V gene (reference sequence). The CDR3 is CASSLEGTGVEAFF. For the CDR3, the DNA is TGTGCCAGCAGCTTAGAAGGGACAGGAGTTGAAGCTTTCTTT.

This clonotype was counted a single time. The rearrangement links TRBV29-1 to TRBJ2-7; weak D call: TRBD1 (7 bases). The CDR3 length is 15 residues. The germline gives CDR1 SQVTM, CDR2 ANQGSEA. The V gene lost 1 base and the J gene lost 2 bases, with 15 bases spanning the gap. This CDR3 is CSVEGGGTATYEQYF. The CDR3 coding sequence is TGCAGCGTTGAAGGTGGGGGGACAGCAACCTACGAGCAGTACTTC.